This T cell receptor (beta chain) was captured by sequencing in a study of shared T cell receptors in the human thymus. Using immunoSEQ multiplex PCR, the repertoire was profiled, and TCRdb retains in-frame clones only, with some absent. The sample consists of 72,000 or so clones, 90% to 95% of them appearing once. The TCR sequence derives from a human donor. The sequenced sample was thymocytes.

The DNA for the CDR3 is TGCGCCAGCAGCCAAACTAGCGGGGTGGGCACCGGGGAGCTGTTTTTT. Protein: CASSQTSGVGTGELFF. This chain uses TRBV4-3 with TRBJ2-2, with TRBD2 matching over 10 bases. The CDR3 is 16 amino acids. V was pared by 2 bases and J by 4 bases, with 4 bases of the junction left unmatched. The germline V gene encodes CDR1 LGHNA and CDR2 YSLEER.